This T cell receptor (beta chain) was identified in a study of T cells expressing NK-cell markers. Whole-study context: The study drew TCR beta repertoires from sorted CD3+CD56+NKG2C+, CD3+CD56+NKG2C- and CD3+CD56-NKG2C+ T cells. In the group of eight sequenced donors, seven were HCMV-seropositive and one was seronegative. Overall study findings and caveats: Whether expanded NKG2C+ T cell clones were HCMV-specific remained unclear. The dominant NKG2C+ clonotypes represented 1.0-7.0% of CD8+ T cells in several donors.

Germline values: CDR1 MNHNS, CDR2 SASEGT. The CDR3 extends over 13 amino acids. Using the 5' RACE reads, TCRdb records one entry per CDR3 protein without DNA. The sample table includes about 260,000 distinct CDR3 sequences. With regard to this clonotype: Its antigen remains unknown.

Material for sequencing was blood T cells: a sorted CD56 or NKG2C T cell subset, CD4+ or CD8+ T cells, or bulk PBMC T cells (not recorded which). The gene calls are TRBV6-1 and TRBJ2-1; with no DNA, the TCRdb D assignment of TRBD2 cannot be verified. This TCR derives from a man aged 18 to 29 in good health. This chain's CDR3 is CASSIVPGIEQFF.